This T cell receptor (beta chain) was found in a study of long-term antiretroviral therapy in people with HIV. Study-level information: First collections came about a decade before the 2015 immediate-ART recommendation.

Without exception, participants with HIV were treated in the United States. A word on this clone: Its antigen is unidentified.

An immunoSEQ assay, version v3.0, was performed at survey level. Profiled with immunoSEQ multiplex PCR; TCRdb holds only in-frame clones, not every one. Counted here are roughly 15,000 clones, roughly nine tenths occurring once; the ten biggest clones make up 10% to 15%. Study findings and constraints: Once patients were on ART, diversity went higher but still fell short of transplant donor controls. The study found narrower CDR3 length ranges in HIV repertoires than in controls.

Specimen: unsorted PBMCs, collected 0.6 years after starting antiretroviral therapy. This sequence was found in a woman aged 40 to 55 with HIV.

The CDR3 sequence: CASSFEPSSYEQYF. The CDR3, as DNA: TGTGCCAGCAGTTTTGAACCGAGCTCCTACGAGCAGTACTTC. This chain links TRBV27 with TRBJ2-7; the D is unclear. The CDR3 has 14 amino acids. The V and J ends lost 3 bases and 0 bases respectively, with 9 bases between them. Per germline, CDR1 MNHEY and CDR2 SMNVEV (reference sequence).